The present T cell receptor beta chain was sequenced within a study of beta chain features in type 1 diabetes. The wider study: Healthy donors resembled patients in age, gender and cell yields. General observations from the study: Shorter TCRB CDR3s, moderately but significantly so, were found in Type 1 diabetes patients in all four CD4+ subsets.

As regards this clone: Antigen specificity is unknown.

Staining for CD45RO/CCR7/CD25/CD127/CD95/CD27 allowed sorting of CD4+ naive, central memory, regulatory and stem cell-like memory cells. TCRB transcripts that were expressed got sequenced, as all of the isolated RNA had been reverse transcribed. An average of approximately 3.4 million reads was obtained for naive, central memory and regulatory T cell samples. Clones were sequenced by immunoSEQ multiplex PCR, and TCRdb holds only the in-frame ones, with some missing. Of some 160,000 clones listed, just over 9% are singletons. CDR1 and CDR2 (germline): LNHDA, SQIVND (reference sequence). V was clipped by 3 bases and J by 0 bases, with 7 bases between them. This CDR3 has 14 residues.

The TCR was taken from a woman aged 18-29 years in good health. Material for sequencing was central memory CD4+ T cells from blood. The genes are TRBV19 and TRBJ2-3, with a possible D match to TRBD2 (5 bases). The CDR3 DNA follows: TGTGCCAGTAGTATGCGGGCTAGCACAGATACGCAGTATTTT. It specifies CASSMRASTDTQYF.